The following is a T cell receptor (beta chain) sequence with its context. Its antigen is unidentified. Trimming at V came to 4 bases and at J to 4 bases, leaving 8 bases not matched to a gene. Germline assignment: CDR1 SGHDT and CDR2 YYEEEE. The CDR3 consists of 16 residues. These data are taken from a study of T cell repertoires in cytomegalovirus infection. About the research overall: Newly reported HLA-C-restricted and thoroughly characterized HLA-B-restricted CMV epitopes were employed. Based on public TCR beta signatures, there were indications of CMV infection and of a matching HLA type.

Broader study findings: Predominance within the ex vivo response was attributable to HLA-C-restricted CMV-specific TCR beta clonotypes.

TCRdb analysed the reads with MiXCR anew, one entry per CDR3 protein. Found here are 150,000 or so distinct CDR3 sequences, 20% to 25% of them singletons; the top ten hold roughly 25%. V and J are TRBV5-6 and TRBJ2-3, with 11 bases matching TRBD2. This sample comprised CD8+ T cells from cultured PBMCs, obtained from culture after CMV antigen stimulation. This clonotype originated in a human donor in good health (CMV status not recorded). Some clones in this sample may be carry-over from other donors' samples. The DNA for the CDR3 is TGTGCCAGCAGCCGAACATCGGGACTAGCGGCAGATACGCAGTATTTT. Translation: CASSRTSGLAADTQYF.